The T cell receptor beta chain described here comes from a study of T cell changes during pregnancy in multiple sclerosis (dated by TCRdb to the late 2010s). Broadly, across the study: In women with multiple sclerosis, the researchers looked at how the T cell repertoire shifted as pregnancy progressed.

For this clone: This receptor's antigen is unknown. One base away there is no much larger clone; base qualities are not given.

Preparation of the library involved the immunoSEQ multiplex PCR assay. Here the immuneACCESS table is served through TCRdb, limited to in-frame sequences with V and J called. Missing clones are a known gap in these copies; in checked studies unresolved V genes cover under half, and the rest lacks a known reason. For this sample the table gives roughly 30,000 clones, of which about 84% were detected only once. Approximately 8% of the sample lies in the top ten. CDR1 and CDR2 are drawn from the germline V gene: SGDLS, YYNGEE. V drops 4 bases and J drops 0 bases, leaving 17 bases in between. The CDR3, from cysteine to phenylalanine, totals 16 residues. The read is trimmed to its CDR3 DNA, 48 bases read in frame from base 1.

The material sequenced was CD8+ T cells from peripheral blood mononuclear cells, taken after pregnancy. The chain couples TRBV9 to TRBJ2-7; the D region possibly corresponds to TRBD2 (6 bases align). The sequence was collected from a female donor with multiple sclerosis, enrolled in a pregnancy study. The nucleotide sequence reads TGTGCCAGCAGCCCCGTGATGGGACTTAGCTCCTACGAGCAGTACTTC. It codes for CASSPVMGLSSYEQYF.